The clone carrying this T cell receptor (beta chain) qualifies as medium-sized. What it binds is not known. Other DNA sequences from this sample encode an identical CDR3 as well. This sample stems from a study of metastatic and nonmetastatic thyroid tumors. Whole-study context: Where malignant and benign thyroid patients were concerned, repertoires were compared across blood and tumor or nodule tissue.

How the authors handled the data: A classifier of distant metastasis in papillary thyroid cancer was built from CDR3 differences (across clinicopathological groups). TCRdb reprocessed the PCR reads using MiXCR. The V and J calls follow TCRdb's processing rather than the paper's. Among about 22,000 clones listed, roughly 18% were seen once. Study-wide points: Reports indicated that malignant thyroid tumors showed significantly higher TCR beta diversity than benign nodules did, in blood and tumor.

None of the patients had undergone any treatment ahead of thyroid surgery. This receptor was obtained from a male donor with papillary thyroid cancer or a benign thyroid nodule (not recorded which). Some clones in this sample may be carry-over from other donors' samples. Sequencing was carried out using adjacent normal tissue.

The CDR3 loop reads CASRQQSSYNSPLHF. CDR3 coding DNA: TGTGCCAGCAGACAACAGAGCTCCTATAATTCACCCCTCCACTTT. The V call is TRBV6-1, the J call TRBJ1-6; D is ambiguous. Germline CDR1 MNHNS, CDR2 SASEGT. The CDR3 sequence is 15 residues long. Trimming pared 6 bases from V and 0 bases from J, leaving 9 bases between.